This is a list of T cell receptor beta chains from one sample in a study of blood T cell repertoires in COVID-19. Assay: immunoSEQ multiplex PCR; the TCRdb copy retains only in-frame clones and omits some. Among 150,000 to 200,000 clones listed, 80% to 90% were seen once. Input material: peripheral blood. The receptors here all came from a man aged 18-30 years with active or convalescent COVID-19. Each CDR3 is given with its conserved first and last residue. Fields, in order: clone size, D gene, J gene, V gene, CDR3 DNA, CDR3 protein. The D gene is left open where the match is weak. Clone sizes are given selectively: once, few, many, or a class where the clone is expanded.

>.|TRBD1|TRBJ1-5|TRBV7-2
TGTGCCAGCGAACGACAGGGTAGGGGTTTT
CASERQGRGF
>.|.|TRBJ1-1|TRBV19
TGTGCCAGTAGTTTGGCGAGGTACACTGAAGCTTTCTTT
CASSLARYTEAFF
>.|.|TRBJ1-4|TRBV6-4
TGTGCCAGCAGGTGGACAAAAGATGAAAAACTGTTTTTT
CASRWTKDEKLFF
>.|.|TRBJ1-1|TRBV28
TGTGCCAGCAGTGGAGGGCAGGGTCGGAGAGCTTTCTTT
CASSGGQGRRAFF
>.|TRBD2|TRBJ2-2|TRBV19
TGTGCCAGTAGTCTGGGACTAGCGGTGAACACCGGGGAGCTGTTTTTT
CASSLGLAVNTGELFF
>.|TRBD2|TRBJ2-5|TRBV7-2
TGTGCCAGCAACCCGGGACTAGCGGGGGGCGTCAAAGAGACCCAGTACTTC
CASNPGLAGGVKETQYF
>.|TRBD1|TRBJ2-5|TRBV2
TGTGCCACTACCCGGGACAGGGGGGAGACCCAGTACTTC
CATTRDRGETQYF
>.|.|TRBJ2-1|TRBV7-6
TGTGCCAGCAGCTTCGCGGGAGAGCAGTTCTTC
CASSFAGEQFF
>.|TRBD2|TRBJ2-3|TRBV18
TGTGCCACCCACCTGAACGGACTAGCGAAGGATACGCAGTATTTT
CATHLNGLAKDTQYF
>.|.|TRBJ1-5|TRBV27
TGTGCCAGCAGAAAGATAGAAAATCAGCCCCAGCATTTT
CASRKIENQPQHF
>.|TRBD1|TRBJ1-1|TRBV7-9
TGTGCCAGCAGGCCTACACAGGGGATGAACACTGAAGCTTTCTTT
CASRPTQGMNTEAFF
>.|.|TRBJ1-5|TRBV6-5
TGTGCCAGCAGTAACGGGGGAGCCTTGAATCAGCCCCAGCATTTT
CASSNGGALNQPQHF
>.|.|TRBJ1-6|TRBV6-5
TGTGCCAGCTCAGCGGGGACTAATTCACCCCTCCACTTT
CASSAGTNSPLHF
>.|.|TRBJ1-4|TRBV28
TGTGCCAGCAGTCTCCAGTCCAATAATGAAAAACTGTTTTTT
CASSLQSNNEKLFF
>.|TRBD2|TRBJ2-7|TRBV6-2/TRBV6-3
TGTGCCAGCAGTCCCGCCGGGACAGGGACTAGCGGTTCCTACGAGCAGTACTTC
CASSPAGTGTSGSYEQYF
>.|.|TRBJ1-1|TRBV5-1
TGCGCCAGCAGCTTGTTACAGGTGTTAGCGGTGGGCACTGAAGCTTTCTTT
CASSLLQVLAVGTEAFF
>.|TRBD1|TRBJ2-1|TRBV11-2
TGTGCCAGCAGCCAAAATACGCCGGGACAGGGTCCCGGTGAGCAGTTCTTC
CASSQNTPGQGPGEQFF
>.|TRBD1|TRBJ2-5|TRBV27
TGTGCCAGCAGTCGGGGACAGAGGTTGTTGGGGGAGACCCAGTACTTC
CASSRGQRLLGETQYF
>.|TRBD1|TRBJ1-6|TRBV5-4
TGTGCCAGCAGCCACCGGGACAGGGTGAGATCACCCCTCCACTTT
CASSHRDRVRSPLHF
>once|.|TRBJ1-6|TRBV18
TGTGCCAGCTCACCACCGCCAGGGATAATTGGGGCCCTCCACTTT
CASSPPPGIIGALHF
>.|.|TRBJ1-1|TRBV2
TGTGCCAGCAGCACCCAGGACTCTTACACTGAAGCTTTCTTT
CASSTQDSYTEAFF
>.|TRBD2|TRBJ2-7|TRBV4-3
TGCGCCAGCAGCCAGGGACTAGCGGGGGGCTTCGGCGAGCAGTACTTC
CASSQGLAGGFGEQYF
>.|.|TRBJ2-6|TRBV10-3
TGTGCCATCAGTGAAATTGGGGCCGGGGCCAACGTCCTGACTTTC
CAISEIGAGANVLTF
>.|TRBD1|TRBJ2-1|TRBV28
TGTGCCAGCACAGAGGCCGGGACAGAAAAGAATGAGCAGTTCTTC
CASTEAGTEKNEQFF